Following are 15 T cell receptor beta chains from one sample sequenced in a study of cytomegalovirus exposure and HLA in healthy donors. The PCR was carried out with 60 Vbeta primers and 13 Jbeta primers. Sequencing was performed with immunoSEQ multiplex PCR; in TCRdb, only in-frame clones are kept and a portion is missing. The sample lists 90,000 to 140,000 clones, over 9.5% occurring once. The sequenced material came from PBMCs. All receptors derive from a man aged 40-50 years in good health and CMV-seropositive.

The rearrangement links TRBV6-1 to TRBJ2-7; 8 bases match TRBD1. The CDR3 runs to 13 residues. Trimming took 8 bases from V and 3 from J; bases not matched to a gene: 6. Germline V lookup: CDR1 MNHNS, CDR2 SASEGT. DNA of the CDR3: TGTGCCAGCGCCACAGGGGGACACTACGAGCAGTACTTC. This gives the protein CASATGGHYEQYF.

This sequence joins TRBV6-5 and TRBJ1-1; D not certain. Germline V gene lookup returns CDR1 MNHEY and CDR2 SVGAGI. V was pared by 2 bases and J by 1 base, with 8 bases between. The length of the CDR3 is 14 residues. CDR3 sequence (DNA): TGTGCCAGCAGTTACGTCGGGAGGAACACTGAAGCTTTCTTT. Its protein is CASSYVGRNTEAFF.

This clone was seen more than once but under ten times. The gene calls are TRBV30 and TRBJ1-6, with D possibly TRBD1 on 5 matching bases. Germline CDR1 is GTSNPN and CDR2 is SVGIG (reference sequence). Trimming took off 2 bases at V and 13 bases at J, with 18 bases between the two ends. The length of the CDR3 is 14 residues. DNA for the CDR3: TGTGCCTGGAGTTCGGGGACCTTCGGGGGGCCCCTCCACTTT. The encoded protein is CAWSSGTFGGPLHF.

J is TRBJ1-3 and V is TRBV6-5; a weak D match, TRBD1 (5 bases). The CDR3 loop spans 14 amino acids. V was clipped by 7 bases and J by 2 bases, with 12 bases between them. The germline gives CDR1 MNHEY, CDR2 SVGAGI. CDR3 nucleotide sequence: TGTGCCAGCACCGGGGCGGGGCCTGGAAACACCATATATTTT. Protein: CASTGAGPGNTIYF.

The chain carries TRBV28 and TRBJ2-1; 8 bases align to TRBD2. The CDR3 spans 15 residues. Germline CDR1 and CDR2: MDHEN and SYDVKM. V shed 1 base and J 4 bases; nucleotides not matched to a gene: 3. The CDR3 bases are TGTGCCAGCAGTTTATTGAGCGGGGGTTACAATGAGCAGTTCTTC. It encodes CASSLLSGGYNEQFF.

CDR3: CAWSTTGYETQYF. The CDR3 region has the DNA TGTGCCTGGAGTACTACAGGGTATGAGACCCAGTACTTC. The chain uses TRBV30 and TRBJ2-5, with TRBD1 as a possible D gene (6 bases). V was pared by 2 bases and J by 5 bases, with 12 bases between. The CDR3 runs 13 residues. Germline V CDR1 and CDR2: GTSNPN, SVGIG (reference sequence).

This clone came up a few times. The chain recombines TRBV15 with TRBJ2-3, with D uncertain. The CDR3 is 12 amino acids. Trimming took off 3 bases at V and 6 bases at J, with 7 bases between the two ends. CDR1 and CDR2 (germline): LNHNV, YYDKDF (reference sequence). CDR3 nucleotides: TGTGCCACCAGCAGGATGGGCGATACGCAGTATTTT. As protein: CATSRMGDTQYF.

This clone was detected a few times. The chain combines TRBV2 with TRBJ2-2, with D hard to call. Germline CDR1 reads SNHLY; CDR2 reads FYNNEI. V gave up 2 bases and J gave up 1 base, with 5 bases separating them. This CDR3 contains 14 residues. In DNA form, the CDR3 reads TGTGCCAGCAGTGAAAGGAGGAACACCGGGGAGCTGTTTTTT. Amino acid sequence: CASSERRNTGELFF.

This clone was observed a few times. The chain recombines TRBV30 with TRBJ2-3; the D gene is possibly TRBD1 (5 bases). V lost 2 bases, J lost 4 bases, and 13 bases lay in between. In germline, CDR1 is GTSNPN, CDR2 SVGIG (reference sequence). The length of the CDR3 is 14 residues. For the CDR3, the DNA is TGTGCCTGGAGTAGGAAGGGGATTCCAGATACGCAGTATTTT. Translation gives CAWSRKGIPDTQYF.

This sequence joins TRBV2 and TRBJ1-2; no definite D call. This CDR3 is built from 12 residues. V was trimmed by 6 bases and J by 8 bases, leaving 13 bases between them. The germline V gene has CDR1 SNHLY and CDR2 FYNNEI. In DNA form, the CDR3 reads TGTGCCAGCAGGGGATCCTGGGAGGGCTACACCTTC. Translating it yields CASRGSWEGYTF. The full variable domain, its missing parts supplied by reference TRBV2 and TRBJ1-2, is EPEVTQTPSHQVTQMGQEVILRCVPISNHLYFYWYRQILGQKVEFLVSFYNNEISEKSEIFDDQFSVERPDGSNFTLKIRSTKLEDSAMYFCASRGSWEGYTFGSGTRLTVV.

V is TRBV18 and J is TRBJ1-1; 12 nucleotides match TRBD1. CDR1 KGHSH and CDR2 LQKENI come from the germline V gene. V trimming: 5 bases; J trimming: 0 bases; junction bases outside the gene matches: 7. This CDR3 is built from 17 residues. The CDR3 loop is CASSKGTGGAMNTEAFF. DNA for the CDR3: TGTGCCAGCTCAAAAGGGACAGGGGGCGCCATGAACACTGAAGCTTTCTTT.

Only a few counts were recorded for this clone. V is TRBV6-4 and J is TRBJ1-1, with 10 bases matching TRBD1. The CDR3 covers 13 residues. Looked up from germline, CDR1 is MRHNA and CDR2 is SNTAGT. V was clipped by 6 bases and J by 4 bases; unmatched bases: 2. The chain's CDR3 is CASRRTGGTEAFF. CDR3 bases: TGTGCCAGCAGGAGGACAGGGGGCACTGAAGCTTTCTTT.

In its sample, this clone was seen a few times. At the DNA level, this CDR3 is encoded by other sequences in the same sample as well. The rearrangement links TRBV5-6 to TRBJ2-7; TRBD2 aligns across 14 bases. The junction had 8 bases not matched to a gene; V was cut back by 5 bases and J by 7 bases. Germline V gene sequence: CDR1 SGHDT, CDR2 YYEEEE. The CDR3 totals 15 residues. The CDR3 protein is CASSTWTSGRREQYF. In nucleotides, the CDR3 is TGTGCCAGCAGTACCTGGACTAGCGGGAGGAGGGAGCAGTACTTC.

The chain joins TRBV27 to TRBJ2-7; 8 bases align to TRBD2. J lost 6 bases, V lost 6 bases, and 10 bases had no gene match. The germline V gene has CDR1 MNHEY and CDR2 SMNVEV (reference sequence). This CDR3 has 14 residues. The CDR3: CASSSGTRWSEQYF. DNA of the CDR3: TGTGCCAGCAGCTCCGGGACTAGATGGAGCGAGCAGTACTTC.

This clone appeared a few times. The rearrangement joins TRBV7-9 to TRBJ1-2, with D possibly matching TRBD1 (5 bases). V was pared by 0 bases and J by 6 bases, with 14 bases between. Germline lookup yields CDR1 SEHNR and CDR2 FQNEAQ (reference sequence). The CDR3 has 15 residues. This CDR3 reads CASSLAFPGRHGYTF. Written as DNA, the CDR3 is TGTGCCAGCAGCTTAGCGTTCCCAGGGAGGCATGGCTACACCTTC.